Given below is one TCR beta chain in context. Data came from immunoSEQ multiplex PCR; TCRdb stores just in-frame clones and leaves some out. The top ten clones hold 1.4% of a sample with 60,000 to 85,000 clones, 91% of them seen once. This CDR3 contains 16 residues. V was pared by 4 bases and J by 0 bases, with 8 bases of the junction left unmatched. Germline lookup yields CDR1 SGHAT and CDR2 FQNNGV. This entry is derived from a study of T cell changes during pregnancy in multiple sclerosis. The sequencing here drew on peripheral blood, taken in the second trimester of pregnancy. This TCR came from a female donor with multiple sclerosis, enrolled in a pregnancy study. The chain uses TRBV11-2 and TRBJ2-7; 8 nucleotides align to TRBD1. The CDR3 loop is CASSSPGTGFSYEQYF. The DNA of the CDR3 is TGTGCCAGCAGCTCCCCCGGGACAGGATTCTCCTACGAGCAGTACTTC. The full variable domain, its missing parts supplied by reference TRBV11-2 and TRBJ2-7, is EAGVAQSPRYKIIEKRQSVAFWCNPISGHATLYWYQQILGQGPKLLIQFQNNGVVDDSQLPKDRFSAERLKGVDSTLKIQPAKLEDSAVYLCASSSPGTGFSYEQYFGPGTRLTVT.